This T cell receptor beta chain was sequenced for a study of cytomegalovirus exposure and HLA in healthy donors (TCRdb year 2017). Looking at the study overall: According to an earlier analysis of a few hundred of the donors, 200 million or so T cells yielded 120 million or so unique TCR beta sequences and about 300 Gb of sequence data. The T cell repertoires of around 670 subjects were profiled by immunosequencing and related to cytomegalovirus serostatus. In the later analysis, no new phenotypic data were used to find candidate immune exposures; instead, reliance was placed on TCR beta sequences and their occurrence across donors. Alongside the repertoire data, information on donor age, sex, ethnicity and CMV serostatus was compiled. All discovery cohort repertoires had been generated using a single sequencing platform. A separate validation cohort of about 110 different subjects was used in addition to the approximately 610-subject first cohort. To decide whether each TCR beta V gene segment behaved as functional or pseudogenic, an earlier analysis of some 600 of the donors relied on high-throughput TCR beta sequencing. HLA typing covered class I and class II loci at four-digit resolution. The aim of the study was to test whether cataloging public T cell receptors could identify signatures of past pathogen exposure. A later analysis re-analyzed previously published TCR beta repertoires from approximately 670 donors and added high-resolution HLA genotyping to study TCR occurrence patterns. Roughly 5 DR-DQ haplotypes were treated as single units for association and clustering because of strong linkage in the cohort. A later genetic analysis used genome-wide SNP genotypes for about 60% of the 666 donors, treating that subset as a discovery cohort. To predict cytomegalovirus infection status, the study brought together high-throughput TCR immunosequencing, statistical association of individual TCRs with disease status, and machine learning. On average, 235,054 unique TCR beta nucleotide sequences were sequenced per donor among 398 genotyped donors of the cohort, with roughly 18% of those sequences being non-productive. Of the roughly 400 genotyped donors, approximately 81% were placed in the genetic ancestry cluster associated with self-reported Caucasian donors. Typing coverage varied by locus: 629-630 donors for A, B, C, DRB1 and DQB1; roughly 560 for DQA1; more than 600 for DPA1; roughly 470 for DPB1. About 280 gigabases of sequencing data and tens of millions of unique TCR sequences were included in an early release covering around 650 HLA-typed donors.

Details on this clone: The target of this receptor is not known. Nothing much larger sits one base from this clone, and base qualities are not available.

The library was made by the immunoSEQ multiplex PCR assay. For the multiplex PCR, a mixture combining 60 forward primers for TCR Vbeta segments and 13 reverse primers for TCR Jbeta segments was used. The CDR3 region of rearranged TCR beta genes was amplified from genomic DNA by a multiplex PCR assay. Amplified TCR beta libraries were sequenced as 87-base-pair reads on the Illumina HiSeq System. In the authors' own workflow: A later analysis counted about 80 million unique TCR beta chains across the 500 to 850 repertoires, and some 11 million of these chains were shared by at least two donors. A nearest-neighbor algorithm error-corrected the raw reads and collapsed the reads into unique sequences, merging closely related sequences to remove PCR and sequencing errors. To assign V, D and J gene segments, CDR3 sequences were aligned to IMGT reference sequences. For a sequence to be retained, at least a six-nucleotide match to both a V gene segment and a J gene segment was required. A rearrangement was called productive if the CDR3 had no stop codons and remained in frame with V and J, and every other rearrangement was called non-productive. CDR3 was defined according to IMGT convention as the region running from the second conserved V-encoded cysteine to the conserved J-encoded phenylalanine. The earlier analysis of some 550 of the donors excluded any sequence lacking an unambiguous match to a single V gene segment. An earlier analysis of several hundred of the donors called V segments functional above 56.7% productive rearrangements and segregating when the between-donor standard deviation exceeded 5%. A statistical classification framework was developed to diagnose cytomegalovirus status using the catalog of TCR beta chain sequences. V and J gene assignment, in a later analysis, came from comparing TCR nucleotide sequences with IMGT/GENE-DB human TR gene sequences. In a later analysis, CDR3 sequences and most-parsimonious VDJ recombination scenarios were assigned using the TCRdist pipeline. A later analysis defined each TCR beta chain by its CDR3 amino acid sequence plus V-gene family, and excluded reads lacking a unique V-gene family. A later analysis removed several hundred highly shared, low-generation-probability nucleotide sequences to deal with suspected cross-contamination and a sequencing artifact. A later analysis calculated a clonal expansion index for each public chain from normalized within-repertoire ranks of inferred template counts. A later analysis computed generation probabilities with a VDJ recombination model fitted to out-of-frame rearrangements, and checked the results against IGoR. A later analysis scored TCR-TCR, TCR-HLA and TCR-CMV co-occurrence with hypergeometric tests, applying a repertoire-size bias correction to TCR pairs. In a later analysis, false discovery rates were estimated by permuting HLA or CMV assignments 20 times. In a later analysis, co-occurring TCRs were grouped using DBSCAN, with TCRdist sequence similarity added in when clustering inside HLA-allele-positive subsets. Repertoires with fewer than 30,000 or more than 120,000 public chains were left out of co-occurrence clustering, as were a handful of repertoires with anomalous nucleotide sharing. Held by TCRdb, this immuneACCESS table contains in-frame sequences only and omits some clones. Under half of the omission traces to an unresolved V gene where checked; the cause of the rest is unknown. For V, J and clone size, that table is used; D and trimming come from the DNA. This sample is represented by roughly 100,000 clones; more than 60% of them were singletons. The biggest ten clones account for approximately 11% of the sample.

A distance of 7 bases separates the germline ends of V and J, which lose 4 bases and 7 bases respectively. The CDR3 holds 11 amino acids from the cysteine to the phenylalanine. Only the CDR3 DNA stays, 33 bases, in frame from base 1. CDR1 SNHLY and CDR2 FYNNEI were looked up in the germline V gene. The paper's findings and limits, for the study overall: An association between a missense DCLRE1C variant and V-gene and J-gene trimming of TCR beta chains was found in a later genetic analysis and replicated in an independent cohort. Most CMV-associated TCR beta chains appeared to be HLA-restricted in a later analysis, and the HLA associations seemed to be driven largely by CMV exposure. In a later analysis, HLA-associated TCR beta chains showed more clonal expansion and lower generation probabilities than non-associated chains that were equally common. Roughly uniform sequencing depth across donors was assumed in presence/absence analyses, although this assumption may not hold. Across donors, most TCR sequences were observed very rarely, whereas some public TCRs were present in many individuals. According to a later analysis, TCR association rates differed among HLA loci, with DRB1 alleles showing the most associated TCRs and HLA-C alleles showing the fewest. Approximately 18 rarely observed V segments, including chromosome 9 orphons, were excluded from the earlier analysis of several hundred of the donors because counts were too low. Specific HLA alleles were associated with 15,000 to 20,000 TCR beta sequences at a false discovery rate of 0.05 in a later analysis. A cluster of highly shared sequence variants was judged likely to be a technical artifact of the sequencing pipeline. CMV serostatus was the only immune exposure information available for the cohort. Compared with the roughly 700-donor mean, donors in an Asian-associated ancestry cluster had fewer N-insertions in productive TCRs, according to a later genetic analysis. In an earlier analysis of some 550 of the donors, most TCR beta V segments were observed in productive rearrangements about 87% or about 30% of the time, broadly matching IMGT annotations. Because HLA typing was unavailable for some donors at each locus, only the typed subset was used in association tests. This cohort had only TCR beta chains sequenced, and the lack of alpha or paired-chain data limited which features could be detected. In both the original and validation cohorts, the classifier was reported to diagnose cytomegalovirus status with high specificity and sensitivity. Because the 87-base-pair reads could not distinguish some IMGT-functional V segments, including TRBV6-2 and TRBV6-3, those segments were excluded. A further reported finding was that TCR beta sequences accurately predicted the HLA-A and HLA-B alleles for most subjects in the first cohort. A few of the identified cytomegalovirus-associated TCR beta chains were confirmed in vitro to be specific for cytomegalovirus antigens. Strong co-occurrence of HLA alleles, especially DR and DQ, made assigning TCR associations to individual alleles difficult. Several of the top co-occurrence clusters appeared to be linked to parvovirus B19, influenza, CMV and Epstein-Barr virus, according to a later analysis. The study gave a list of about 160 TCR beta chains associated with cytomegalovirus. Correlated functional status among segregating V segments might be attributable to linkage disequilibrium, but an unknown experimental factor could not be ruled out. The authors suggested that the approach could potentially be generalized to other disease states and immunological phenotypes.

The cohort comprised some 730 healthy bone marrow donors. All cohort members were sampled while nominally healthy, although unrecorded immune exposures were likely present. The donor was CMV seropositive and belonged to the group of about 290 seropositive cohort members. Each donor provided a peripheral blood sample, and peripheral blood mononuclear cells were used for TCR beta sequencing. Genomic DNA was extracted from the blood cell samples with the Qiagen DNeasy Blood Extraction Kit. This receptor chain uses TRBV2 and TRBJ1-1; the D gene is unclear. This TCR derives from a young man in good health and CMV-seropositive. The sequencing input was PBMCs. The nucleotide sequence is TGTGCCAGCAGTGGGGCCGGTGAAGCTTTCTTT. This codes for CASSGAGEAFF.